These T cell receptor beta chains were read from a single sample in a study of cytomegalovirus exposure and HLA in healthy donors. Measured with immunoSEQ multiplex PCR; TCRdb has only the in-frame clones, and not every one. The sample consists of 85,000 to 95,000 clones, under 80% of them appearing once. Material: PBMCs. The origin of the receptors is a woman aged 25 to 39 in good health and CMV-seronegative. CDR3s include the opening cysteine and the closing phenylalanine or tryptophan.

cdr3_length,v_call,j_call,cdr3_aa
15,TRBV9,TRBJ2-3,CASSYLTTITDTQYF
14,TRBV4-1,TRBJ1-1,CASRATGRNTEAFF
16,TRBV9,TRBJ2-7,CASSGEGQGGSYEQYF
11,TRBV20-1,TRBJ1-1,CSARTGDLAFF
14,TRBV11-2,TRBJ2-7,CASSSPGFFYEQYF
14,TRBV2,TRBJ1-2,CASSENGASNGYTF
11,TRBV30,TRBJ1-2,CAWSQGYGYTF
13,TRBV11-1,TRBJ1-1,CASNPSGATEAFF
12,TRBV7-9,TRBJ2-6,CSNLSGANVLTF
16,TRBV7-9,TRBJ1-2,CASSFLQGARNYGYTF
15,TRBV4-3,TRBJ2-7,CASSPGPGDSYEQYF
14,TRBV18,TRBJ2-5,CASSPGGVQETQYF
11,TRBV30,TRBJ2-1,CAWSVRGFEFF
15,TRBV5-1,TRBJ2-5,CATQRGLAGVETQYF
15,TRBV19,TRBJ2-3,CASSGPGQGTDTQYF
18,TRBV21-1,TRBJ2-7,CASSKGVSLTGGPYEQYF
18,TRBV5-1,TRBJ2-5,CASSLTPGTSGTRETQYF
17,TRBV7-3,TRBJ2-1,CASSPTSGRGSYNEQFF
13,TRBV7-9,TRBJ2-1,CASSLRTGNEQFF
15,TRBV10-2,TRBJ1-3,CASSRDSTSGNTIYF
14,TRBV6-6,TRBJ2-5,CASSYSEGAETQYF
16,TRBV27,TRBJ2-3,CASSRGTSGVTDTQYF
15,TRBV19,TRBJ1-5,CASSIARDRDQPQHF
15,TRBV6-5,TRBJ2-7,CASSSHPGTGSEQYF
14,TRBV11-3,TRBJ1-2,CASSLDQSPYGYTF
16,TRBV15,TRBJ2-1,CATSPRVWEGTHEQFF
15,TRBV2,TRBJ1-1,CASSEEEAGGMDAFF
14,TRBV6-5,TRBJ2-1,CASSEWAENNEQFF
14,TRBV19,TRBJ1-5,CASTDRGQAQPQHF
15,TRBV11-2,TRBJ2-1,CASSLELAQYNEQFF
13,TRBV7-2,TRBJ2-5,CASSLLRSETQYF
16,TRBV9,TRBJ2-5,CASSVALAGVQETQYF
15,TRBV5-1,TRBJ2-1,CASSFGLAGLNEQFF
13,TRBV19,TRBJ2-1,CASTTSGRNEQFF
16,TRBV27,TRBJ2-5,CASSSLLAGNQETQYF
12,TRBV29-1,TRBJ2-7,CSAGDSSYEQYF
17,TRBV5-1,TRBJ1-4,CASSLRDSLATNEKLFF
14,TRBV28,TRBJ2-7,CASASGGLSYEQYF
20,TRBV14,TRBJ1-6,CASSMYPGQEPFNQGSPLHF
17,TRBV5-1,TRBJ2-7,CASSPGTGVSASYEQYF
14,TRBV5-1,TRBJ1-2,CASSSWGGDYGYTF
15,TRBV5-4,TRBJ2-7,CASSSLPGLAYEQYF
16,TRBV4-1,TRBJ1-3,CASSLEGRGEGNTIYF
15,TRBV19,TRBJ1-1,CASSERVLQNTEAFF
16,TRBV19,TRBJ1-2,CASSTTERPSRGGYTF
15,TRBV5-6,TRBJ1-6,CASSLVDRGASPLHF
15,TRBV6-1,TRBJ2-3,CASSEAGGRTDTQYF
20,TRBV11-2,TRBJ2-7,CASSLDHQRGGLRIFYEQYF
15,TRBV5-4,TRBJ2-3,CASSLDGRSIDTQYF
15,TRBV5-4,TRBJ2-7,CASSFSGTGPYEQYF